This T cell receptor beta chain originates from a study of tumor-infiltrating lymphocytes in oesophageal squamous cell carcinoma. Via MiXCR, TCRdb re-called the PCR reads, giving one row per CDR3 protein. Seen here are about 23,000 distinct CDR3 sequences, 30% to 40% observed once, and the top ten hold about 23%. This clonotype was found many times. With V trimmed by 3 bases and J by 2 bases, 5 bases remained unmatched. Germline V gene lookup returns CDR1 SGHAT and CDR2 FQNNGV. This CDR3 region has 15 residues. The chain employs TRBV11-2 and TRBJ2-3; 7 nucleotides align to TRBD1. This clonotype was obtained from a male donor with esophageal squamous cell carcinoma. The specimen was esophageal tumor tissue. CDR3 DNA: TGTGCCAGCAGCTTCGGCACAGGGGTCACAGATACGCAGTATTTT. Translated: CASSFGTGVTDTQYF.